This T cell receptor beta chain was identified in a study of cytomegalovirus exposure and HLA in healthy donors. Overall study context: Among around 400 genotyped donors, 80% to 90% fell in the Caucasian-associated ancestry cluster.

In the PCR, 60 Vbeta and 13 Jbeta primers were used. Sequencing was performed with immunoSEQ multiplex PCR; in TCRdb, only in-frame clones are kept and a portion is missing. The data show fewer than 110,000 clones, approximately 64% seen once. Of note for this clone: Its antigen remains unidentified.

This CDR3 comprises 15 residues. The V gene's germline CDR1 is SNHLY and CDR2 FYNNEI. The V and J ends lost 7 bases and 2 bases, in that order; junction bases with no gene match: 11. The study's findings and limits: For TCR beta chains, V- and J-gene trimming was later linked to a missense DCLRE1C variant. Later analysis found that TCR beta chains associated with HLA were more clonally expanded than other, equally common chains. Most of the TCR beta V segments (in an earlier analysis) were productive either about 90% or about 30% of the time.

The source material was PBMCs. The sequence came from a woman between 45 and 60 years old in good health and CMV-seronegative. This chain uses TRBV2 with TRBJ2-7, with 7 bases identical to TRBD1. CDR3 sequence reads: CASMLTRGFTYEQYF. CDR3 nucleotides: TGTGCCAGCATGCTCACCAGGGGGTTTACCTACGAGCAGTACTTC.